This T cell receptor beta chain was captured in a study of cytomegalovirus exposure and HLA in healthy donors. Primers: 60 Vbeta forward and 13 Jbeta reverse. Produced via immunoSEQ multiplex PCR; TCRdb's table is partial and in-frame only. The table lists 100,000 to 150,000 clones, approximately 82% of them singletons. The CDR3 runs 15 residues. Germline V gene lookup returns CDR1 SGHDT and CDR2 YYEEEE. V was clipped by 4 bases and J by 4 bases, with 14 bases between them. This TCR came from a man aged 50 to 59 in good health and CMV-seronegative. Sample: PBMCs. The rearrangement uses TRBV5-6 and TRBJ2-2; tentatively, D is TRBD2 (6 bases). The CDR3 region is CASSPEEGGTGELFF. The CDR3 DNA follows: TGTGCCAGCAGCCCCGAGGAGGGTGGCACCGGGGAGCTGTTTTTT. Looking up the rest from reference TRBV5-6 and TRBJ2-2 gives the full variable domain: DAGVTQSPTHLIKTRGQQVTLRCSPKSGHDTVSWYQQALGQGPQFIFQYYEEEERQRGNFPDRFSGHQFPNYSSELNVNALLLGDSALYLCASSPEEGGTGELFFGEGSRLTVL.